Given below is one T cell receptor (beta chain) in context. Source study methods: Reference gene primer amplification gave estimated nucleated cell counts. Assay: immunoSEQ multiplex PCR; the TCRdb copy retains only in-frame clones and omits some. The D gene and trimming were derived from the DNA, and the V and J assignments and clone size from that table. The sample shows around 100,000 clones, approximately 80% of them seen only once. This entry is derived from a study of blood T cell repertoires in COVID-19. The source of this sequence is a human donor in a cohort sampled during active COVID-19. The sample comprised peripheral blood.

CDR3 sequence: CASSYRGGPKETQYF. The CDR3 DNA reads TGTGCCAGCAGTTACCGCGGGGGGCCGAAAGAGACCCAGTACTTC. The V gene is TRBV6-5, the J gene TRBJ2-5, with TRBD2 matching over 8 bases. The CDR3 length is 15 residues. The germline V gene encodes CDR1 MNHEY and CDR2 SVGAGI. J lost 3 bases, V lost 2 bases, and 5 bases had no gene match.